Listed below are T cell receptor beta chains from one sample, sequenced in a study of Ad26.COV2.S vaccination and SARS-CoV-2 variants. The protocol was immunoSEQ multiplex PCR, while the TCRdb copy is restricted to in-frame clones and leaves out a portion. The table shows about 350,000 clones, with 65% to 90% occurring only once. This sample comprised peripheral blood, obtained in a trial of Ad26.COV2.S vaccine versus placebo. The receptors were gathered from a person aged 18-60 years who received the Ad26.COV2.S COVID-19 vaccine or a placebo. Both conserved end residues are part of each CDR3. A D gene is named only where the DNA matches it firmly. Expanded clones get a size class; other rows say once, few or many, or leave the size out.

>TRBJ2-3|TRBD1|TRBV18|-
TGTGCCAGCTCACCAATGGGACAGGGGTCAGATACGCAGTATTTT
CASSPMGQGSDTQYF
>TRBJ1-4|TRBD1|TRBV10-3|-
TGTGCCATCCAATCCCGACAGGGTGAGGGGGAACTGTTTTTT
CAIQSRQGEGELFF
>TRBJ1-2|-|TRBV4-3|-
TGCGCCAGCAGCCATGACGACAGACGATATGGCTACACCTTC
CASSHDDRRYGYTF
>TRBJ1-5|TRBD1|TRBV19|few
TGTGCCAGTAGTCCCAGACAGGGGAATAGCAATCAGCCCCAGCATTTT
CASSPRQGNSNQPQHF
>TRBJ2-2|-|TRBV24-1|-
TGTGCCACCAGTGATAGGAGATCGAACACCGGGGAGCTGTTTTTT
CATSDRRSNTGELFF
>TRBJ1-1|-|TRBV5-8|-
TGTGCCAGCAGCACCCCGGGGGACGGGACTGAAGCTTTCTTT
CASSTPGDGTEAFF
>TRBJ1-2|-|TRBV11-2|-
TGTGCCAGCAGCTCCGACAAGTTTGTGCTCGGCTACACCTTC
CASSSDKFVLGYTF
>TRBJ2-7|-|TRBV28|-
TGTGCCAGCAGTCGCTATACCGGCTCCTACGAGCAGTACTTC
CASSRYTGSYEQYF
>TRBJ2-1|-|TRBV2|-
TGTGCCAGCACCCCAAACCCATTTATCACCAACAATGAGCAGTTCTTC
CASTPNPFITNNEQFF
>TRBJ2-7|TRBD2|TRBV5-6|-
TGTGCCAGCAGCCTAGCTAGCGGCTTCTACGAGCAGTACTTC
CASSLASGFYEQYF
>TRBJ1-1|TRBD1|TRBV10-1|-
TGCGCCAGCAGGGCCGGGACAGAGAACACTGAAGCTTTCTTT
CASRAGTENTEAFF
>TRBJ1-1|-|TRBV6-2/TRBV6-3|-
TGTGCCAGCAGTTCCCTCCCGACAGGAATGAACACTGAAGCTTTCTTT
CASSSLPTGMNTEAFF
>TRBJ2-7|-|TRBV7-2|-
TGTGCCAGCAGCTTAGCCCCCGGCTACGAGCAGTACTTC
CASSLAPGYEQYF
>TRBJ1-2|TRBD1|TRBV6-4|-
TGTGCCAGCAGTGAGCCCAGAGACAGGGTCCACTATGGCTACACCTTC
CASSEPRDRVHYGYTF
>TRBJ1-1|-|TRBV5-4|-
TGTGCCAGCAGCTCCCTGAACAGGAACACTGAAGCTTTCTTT
CASSSLNRNTEAFF
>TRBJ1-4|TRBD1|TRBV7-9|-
TGTGCCAGCAGCTTATCCGGGACAGGGGAAAATGAAAAACTGTTTTTT
CASSLSGTGENEKLFF
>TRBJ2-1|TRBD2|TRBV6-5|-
TGTGCCAGCAGTCCGACTAGCGGGGGATACAATGAGCAGTTCTTC
CASSPTSGGYNEQFF
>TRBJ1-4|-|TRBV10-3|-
TGTGCCATCAGTGGGGGGCCGAACGAAAAACTGTTTTTT
CAISGGPNEKLFF
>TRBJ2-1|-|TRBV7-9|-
TGTGCCAGCAGCTTAGCCGGTGAAGGACTAAAGAACAATGAGCAGTTCTTC
CASSLAGEGLKNNEQFF
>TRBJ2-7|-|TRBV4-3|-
TGCGCCAGCAGTCCCCAGACAGGAGTGGCAAACGAGCAGTACTTC
CASSPQTGVANEQYF
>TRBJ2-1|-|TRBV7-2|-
TGTGCCAGCAGCTTAGTAGTGCAGTTCCTCGGGCCCCGCGATGAGCAGTTCTTC
CASSLVVQFLGPRDEQFF
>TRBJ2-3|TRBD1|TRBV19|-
TGTGCCAGTACAGAAGGGGGCCCAGATACGCAGTATTTT
CASTEGGPDTQYF
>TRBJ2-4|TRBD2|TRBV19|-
TGTGCCAGTAGTATTACCGGGACTAGCGGGAGGGCCAAAAACATTCAGTACTTC
CASSITGTSGRAKNIQYF
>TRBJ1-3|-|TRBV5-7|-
TGTGCCAGCAGCTTGTCCCCGGCTGGAAACACCATATATTTT
CASSLSPAGNTIYF
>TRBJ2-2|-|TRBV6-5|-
TGTGCCAGCAGCTCCAATAGGATCGGCGGGGAGCTGTTTTTT
CASSSNRIGGELFF
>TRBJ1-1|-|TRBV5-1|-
TGCGCCAGCAGCGGGGGAGGGCCGAACACTGAAGCTTTCTTT
CASSGGGPNTEAFF
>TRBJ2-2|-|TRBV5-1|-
TGCGCCAGCAGCGCATTTACCGGGGAGCTGTTTTTT
CASSAFTGELFF
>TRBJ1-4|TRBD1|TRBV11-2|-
TGTGCCAGCAGTCTTTTGGGACAGGGGAGAGGGGAAAAACTGTTTTTT
CASSLLGQGRGEKLFF
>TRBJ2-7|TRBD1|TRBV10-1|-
TGCGCCAGCAGTGGTGGGACAGCCGAGAACTACGAGCAGTACTTC
CASSGGTAENYEQYF
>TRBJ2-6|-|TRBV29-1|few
TGCAGCGTTTTAGACACGACCCCCTCTGGGGCCAACGTCCTGACTTTC
CSVLDTTPSGANVLTF
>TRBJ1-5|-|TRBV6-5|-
TGTGCCAGCCGGCGGCGAACGGATCAGCCCCAGCATTTT
CASRRRTDQPQHF
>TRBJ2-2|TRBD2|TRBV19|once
TGTGCCAGTAGTAACAGGCGGCGGGGGTCCGGGGAGCTGTTTTTT
CASSNRRRGSGELFF
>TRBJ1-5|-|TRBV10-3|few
TGTGCCATCAGTGAGTCAGGACTCGGCAATCAGCCCCAGCATTTT
CAISESGLGNQPQHF
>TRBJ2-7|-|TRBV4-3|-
TGCGCCAGCAGCCCCCTGGCTCGGTCCGACTACGAGCAGTACTTC
CASSPLARSDYEQYF
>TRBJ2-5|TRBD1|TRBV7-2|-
TGTGCCAGCAACCACAGGGGATCGGAGACCCAGTACTTC
CASNHRGSETQYF
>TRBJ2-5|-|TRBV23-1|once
TGCGCCAGCGGCGGCAGGGAGTACTTC
CASGGREYF
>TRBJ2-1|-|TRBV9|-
TGTGCCAGCAGCGTAGAGAGCAGACGCCACAATGAGCAGTTCTTC
CASSVESRRHNEQFF
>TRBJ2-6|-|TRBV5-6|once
TGTGCCAGCAGCAGCATAATGGCGGGGGCCAACGTCCTGACTTTC
CASSSIMAGANVLTF
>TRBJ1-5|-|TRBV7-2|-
TGTGCCAGCAGCTTTCTGGATAGCAATCAGCCCCAGCATTTT
CASSFLDSNQPQHF
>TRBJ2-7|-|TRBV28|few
TGTGCCAGCAGTTTCCGGGAAGGGTACGAGCAGTACTTC
CASSFREGYEQYF
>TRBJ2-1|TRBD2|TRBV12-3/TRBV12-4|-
TGTGCCAGCAGTGCCGGGAGGGCCAATGAGCAGTTCTTC
CASSAGRANEQFF